This T cell receptor beta chain was observed in a study of blood T cell repertoires in COVID-19 (dated by TCRdb to 2020 to 2022). A note on the overall study: The collaborator samples originated in the United States, Italy and Spain and spanned the acute and convalescent phases of COVID-19. The material from the prospective study consisted of cDNA or gDNA derived from T cells, B-cell-depleted T cells, or PBMCs. Deeply sampled blood TCRbeta repertoires from subjects exposed to, actively infected with, or recovered from COVID-19 were included in the dataset. The repertoires were released in a freely available public database meant as a resource for research on the immune response to SARS-CoV-2. Samples came from the ongoing ImmuneRACE study (first 160 participants) plus 1,254 subjects from 6 global collaborators. A de-identified subject ID, COVID-19 status, age in years and sex were almost always included in the sample metadata. HLA class I and class II types, where available, came from metadata supplied by the sample provider rather than from assay-based typing.

General findings and caveats noted by the study authors: The quantity of clinical and demographic metadata differed by source and by participant and was supplied without curation.

Participants in the prospective study were enrolled through a virtual design, were aged about 18 to 90 years, and lived in 24 United States geographic areas. To assign participants to cohorts, the prospective study relied on clinical history that participants themselves reported in a screening survey and a study questionnaire. In the prospective study, mobile phlebotomists collected whole blood, serum and a nasopharyngeal or oropharyngeal swab from each participant. Over an approximately two-month period, participants in the prospective study had the option of providing additional blood draws and questionnaires. Blood samples from the prospective study were shipped frozen or at room temperature prior to DNA extraction. The immunoSEQ Assay, a bias-controlled multiplex PCR, was used to amplify TCRbeta CDR3 regions from genomic DNA. The study's processing was this. The number of nucleated cells in each sample was estimated by amplification of reference gene primers within the assay. Sequence reads were collapsed and filtered to measure the absolute abundance of every unique TCRbeta CDR3 rearrangement. For each sample, productive Simpson clonality was calculated as the square root of Simpson's diversity index over productive rearrangements. TCRdb mirrors the immuneACCESS table, restricted to in-frame sequences. Some clones are absent from its copies; in checked studies, under half trace to an unresolved V gene, and the reason for the others is unknown. V, J and clone size are taken as reported in that table, and D and trimming were inferred from the DNA itself. Here the sample has around 250,000 clones; 85% to 90% occur a single time. The ten largest clones take up roughly 4.3% of the sample.

As concerns this clone: No antigen is known for it. Per-nucleotide qualities are absent, and no much larger clonotype sits a single base away.

The CDR3 has 19 amino acids, counting the end cysteine and phenylalanine. Only the CDR3 region is kept as DNA, spanning 57 bases read in frame from base 1. V ends up 0 bases short and J 3 bases short, with an unmatched junction base count of 17. Based on the germline V gene, the CDR1 and CDR2 sequences are MNHNS and SASEGT. The sequenced sample consisted of PBMCs or T cells enriched from blood (not recorded which). The chain uses TRBV6-1 and TRBJ2-7, with 7 central nucleotides matching TRBD1. This TCR derives from a woman between 25 and 40 years old with acute COVID-19. The nucleotides read TGTGCCAGCAGTGAAGCGGAGACAGGGTTACGGTTGGGGATCTACGAGCAGTACTTC. This codes for CASSEAETGLRLGIYEQYF.